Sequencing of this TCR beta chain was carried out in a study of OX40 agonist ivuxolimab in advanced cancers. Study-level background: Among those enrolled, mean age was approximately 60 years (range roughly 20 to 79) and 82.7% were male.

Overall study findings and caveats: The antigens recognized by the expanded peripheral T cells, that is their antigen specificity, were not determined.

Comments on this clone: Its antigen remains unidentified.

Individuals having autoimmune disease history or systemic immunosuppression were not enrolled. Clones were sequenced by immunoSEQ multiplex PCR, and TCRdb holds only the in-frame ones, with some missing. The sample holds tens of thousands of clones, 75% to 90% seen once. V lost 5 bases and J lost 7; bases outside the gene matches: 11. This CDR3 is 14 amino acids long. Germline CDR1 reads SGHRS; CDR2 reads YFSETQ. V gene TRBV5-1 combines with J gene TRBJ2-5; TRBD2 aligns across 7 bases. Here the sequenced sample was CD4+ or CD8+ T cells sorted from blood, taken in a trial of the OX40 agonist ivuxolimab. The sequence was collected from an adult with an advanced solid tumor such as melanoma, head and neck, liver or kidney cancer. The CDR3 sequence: CASSPGLDGGTQYF. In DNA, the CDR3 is TGCGCCAGCAGTCCAGGACTAGATGGAGGGACCCAGTACTTC.